One TCR beta chain is described in this entry. The repertoire was sequenced with immunoSEQ multiplex PCR; TCRdb's copy has only in-frame clones and lacks some. Here the sample spans around 96,000 clones, 90% to 95% being singletons. Germline V gene sequence: CDR1 SGHRS, CDR2 YFSETQ. The CDR3 totals 14 residues. Trimming cost V 4 bases and J 4 bases; bases outside gene matches: 6. The sample originates from a study of T cell changes during pregnancy in multiple sclerosis. The receptor comes from a female donor in good health, enrolled as a control in a pregnancy study. The material was peripheral blood, obtained after pregnancy. The rearrangement uses TRBV5-1 and TRBJ1-1; 8 nucleotides align to TRBD1. CDR3 residues: CASSLTGVVTEAFF. Here the CDR3 DNA reads TGCGCCAGCAGCCTGACAGGGGTAGTCACTGAAGCTTTCTTT.